The 25 T cell receptor beta chains below come from one sample, sequenced in a study of CD4 and CD8 cells across lung adenocarcinoma regions. TCRdb reprocessed the PCR reads with MiXCR, giving one entry per CDR3 protein. The table records roughly 4,500 distinct CDR3 sequences, about 50% of them present only once. Sequenced sample: CD4+ T cells from the center of a lung tumor. The source is a female donor with lung adenocarcinoma. The CD4 and CD8 labels of this study may be unreliable.

Comments on this clonotype: An end of the junction does not agree with germline; a read error may underlie this. The rearrangement links TRBV10-3 to TRBJ2-6, with D possibly TRBD1 on 6 matching bases. CDR1 and CDR2 from the germline V gene are ENHRY and SYGVKD. This CDR3 has 15 amino acids. The DNA for the CDR3 is TGTGCCTTCCTATCTGGACAGCCGGGGTCCAACGTGCTGAATTTC. This translates into CAFLSGQPGSNVLNF.

The V gene is TRBV6-1, the J gene TRBJ2-1, with TRBD1 identical over 7 bases. The CDR3 loop spans 16 amino acids. The V and J ends lost 3 bases and 4 bases, in that order; junction bases with no gene match: 9. Germline V gives CDR1 MNHNS, CDR2 SASEGT. As DNA, the CDR3 is TGTGCCAGCAGTGACACCTCCGGGACAGCATACAATGAGCAGTTCTTC. It encodes CASSDTSGTAYNEQFF.

Of note for this clonotype: Just one base apart from a much larger clone, this may be a read error. Lacking the conserved final phenylalanine or tryptophan, this CDR3 likely reflects a read error. The J gene is TRBJ2-1, the V gene TRBV25-1, with TRBD1 matching over 9 bases. Trimming at V came to 3 bases and at J to 9 bases, leaving 6 bases not matched to a gene. Germline values: CDR1 MGHDK, CDR2 SYGVNS. This CDR3 contains 14 residues. The DNA for the CDR3 is TGTGCCAGCAGTGACATACAGGGGGCCATTGAGCAGTTCTTA. It is translated as CASSDIQGAIEQFL.

V is TRBV25-1 and J is TRBJ2-3, with D perhaps TRBD1 or TRBD2 (6 bases each). Matching the DNA end better, TRBJ2-7 makes the J call doubtful. CDR1 is MGHDK and CDR2 is SYGVNS in the germline V gene. This CDR3 is built from 18 residues. The CDR3 DNA reads TGTGCCAGCAGTGAAGAGGGGCACGGGGGCCGAGTCGAAGATACGCAGTACTTC. It encodes CASSEEGHGGRVEDTQYF.

The CDR3 coding sequence is TGTGCCAGCAGTTACTCAGCGGGAGGCGAAAACATTCAGTACTTC. As protein: CASSYSAGGENIQYF. The chain joins TRBV6-5 to TRBJ2-4, with 9 bases identical to TRBD2. V was pared by 0 bases and J by 5 bases, with 2 bases of the junction left unmatched. CDR3 length equals 15 residues. Germline-derived CDR1 and CDR2 are MNHEY and SVGAGI.

The CDR3 bases are TGTGCCGCCGGATCGACAGATACGCAGTATTTT. It translates to CAAGSTDTQYF. The genes are TRBV12-3 or TRBV12-4 and TRBJ2-3; D unclear. The ends were cut back, 11 bases at V and 3 bases at J, with 9 bases in the middle. The CDR3 length is 11 residues.

This clonotype is categorized as medium-sized. This sequence joins TRBV6-4 and TRBJ2-1; TRBD2 matches at 8 bases. The CDR3 totals 13 residues. Unmatched junction bases numbered 2, after V lost 3 bases and J lost 7 bases. Germline loops: CDR1 MRHNA, CDR2 SNTAGT. The CDR3 sequence: CASSDRGGNEQFF. DNA of the CDR3: TGTGCCAGCAGTGATCGGGGGGGTAATGAGCAGTTCTTC.

The J gene is TRBJ1-2, the V gene TRBV5-1, with no clear D. Trimming took 6 bases from V and 0 from J, leaving 18 bases between them. Germline V gene sequence: CDR1 SGHRS, CDR2 YFSETQ. The CDR3 sequence is 16 residues long. CDR3 sequence reads: CASTPNPSSSNYGYTF. In nucleotides, the CDR3 is TGCGCCAGCACCCCCAATCCAAGTTCCTCTAACTATGGCTACACCTTC.

On this clonotype: One end of the junction does not line up with germline, which may come from a read error. The chain carries TRBV27 and TRBJ2-5; 10 nucleotides match TRBD2. The CDR3 contains 17 residues. Germline-derived CDR1 and CDR2 are MNHEY and SMNVEV (reference sequence). The CDR3 sequence is CASSPRLAGGDTETQYF. The CDR3 DNA is TGTGCCAGCAGTCCCAGACTAGCGGGCGGGGACACAGAGACGCAGTACTTC.

This clonotype was seen more than once but under ten times. DNA of the CDR3: TGTGCCAGCAGTTTATATTTGGCGGGAGGGTCCGGGGAGCTGTTTTTT. This gives the protein CASSLYLAGGSGELFF. The chain carries TRBV27 and TRBJ2-2; 9 bases agree with TRBD2. The germline V gene encodes CDR1 MNHEY and CDR2 SMNVEV (reference sequence). CDR3 size: 16 residues. The ends lost 1 base at V and 6 bases at J; junction bases unmatched: 6.

This clonotype is labeled medium-sized. The chain employs TRBV7-2 and TRBJ2-2; D ambiguous. V was pared by 5 bases and J by 8 bases, with 18 bases between. CDR3 length equals 15 residues. Germline-derived CDR1 and CDR2 are SGHTA and FQGNSA. The CDR3 DNA sequence: TGTGCCAGCAGCACCCGCGGCCGTGTGGTGGGGGAGCTGTTTTTT. This gives the protein CASSTRGRVVGELFF.

The V call is TRBV6-1, the J call TRBJ2-1; D is perhaps TRBD1 or TRBD2 (5 bases each). The V gene lost 1 base and the J gene lost 10 bases, with 17 bases spanning the gap. In germline, CDR1 is MNHNS, CDR2 SASEGT. The CDR3 spans 15 residues. In DNA form, the CDR3 reads TGTGCCAGCAGTGAAGGGGACCCAAGCTCCTACGAGCAGTTCTTC. As protein: CASSEGDPSSYEQFF.

V gene TRBV27 combines with J gene TRBJ2-1, with 7 bases matching TRBD2. CDR3 length: 15 amino acids. V dropped 3 bases and J dropped 3; count of bases not matched to a gene: 5. The germline V gene has CDR1 MNHEY and CDR2 SMNVEV (reference sequence). The chain's CDR3 is CASSFTGTNYNEQFF. The DNA of the CDR3 is TGTGCCAGCAGTTTCACCGGGACTAACTACAATGAGCAGTTCTTC.

Concerning this clonotype itself: At one of its ends the junction is not consistent with the germline gene, which may arise from a read error. The rearrangement joins TRBV27 to TRBJ2-1, with D tentatively TRBD1 or TRBD2 (5 bases each). The CDR3 length is 13 residues. The germline V gene encodes CDR1 MNHEY and CDR2 SMNVEV (reference sequence). The CDR3 nucleotides read TGTGCCAGCAGCAGAAGGGACGTAGAGACGCAGTATTTC. Its translation is CASSRRDVETQYF.

DNA of the CDR3: TGTGCCAGCAGTGAAGCTCATCATAAAACCGGCTACACCTTC. The encoded protein is CASSEAHHKTGYTF. The genes are TRBV6-1 and TRBJ1-2; D gene ambiguous. The V end was cut by 0 bases, the J end by 8 bases, with 13 bases between. CDR1 MNHNS and CDR2 SASEGT come from the germline V gene. This CDR3 spans 14 amino acids.

The chain recombines TRBV6-1 with TRBJ2-1, with 13 bases identical to TRBD2. The end of the DNA fits TRBJ2-7 better, so the J call may be wrong. Germline V gene lookup returns CDR1 MNHNS and CDR2 SASEGT. The CDR3 length is 18 residues. DNA for the CDR3: TGTGCCAGCAGTGAGGCGACTAGCGGGAGGTTCGGGGCGCGGGAGCAGTACTTC. It yields the protein CASSEATSGRFGAREQYF.

V usage is TRBV9 and J usage is TRBJ1-2, with D possibly being TRBD1 (5 bases). The ends were cut back, 3 bases at V and 5 bases at J, with 8 bases in the middle. Germline CDR1 and CDR2: SGDLS and YYNGEE. The CDR3 totals 12 residues. CDR3 loop: CASSDQGYGYTF. The CDR3 DNA sequence: TGTGCCAGCAGCGACCAGGGATATGGCTACACCTTC.

The chain combines TRBV6-5 with TRBJ2-5, with 11 bases that match TRBD2. Matching the DNA end better, TRBJ2-7 makes the J call doubtful. In germline, CDR1 is MNHEY, CDR2 SVGAGI. The CDR3 is made up of 15 amino acids. The CDR3 sequence: CASSLLTSGMNEQYF. The DNA for the CDR3 is TGTGCCAGCAGTTTGTTGACTAGCGGGATGAACGAGCAGTACTTC.

V usage is TRBV10-1 and J usage is TRBJ1-1, with D hard to call. CDR3 length equals 9 residues. V dropped 6 bases and J dropped 8 bases, with 4 bases sitting between them. Per the germline V gene, CDR1 is WNHNN and CDR2 is SYGVQD (reference sequence). The CDR3 loop is CASSEEAFF. The CDR3 region has the DNA TGCGCCAGCAGCGAAGAAGCTTTCTTT.

This clonotype was picked up a small number of times. The chain carries TRBV6-1 and TRBJ2-1; D may match TRBD1 or TRBD2 (5 bases each). The J call may not be correct, given that the DNA end is closer to TRBJ2-5. The CDR3 covers 14 residues. Germline CDR1 MNHNS, CDR2 SASEGT. The CDR3: CASSEGGTLETQYF. The CDR3 DNA sequence: TGTGCCAGCAGTGAAGGTGGGACCCTGGAGACCCAGTACTTC.

The rearrangement joins TRBV27 to TRBJ2-1, with D unclear. Germline V lookup: CDR1 MNHEY, CDR2 SMNVEV (reference sequence). This CDR3 is 11 amino acids long. V lost 3 bases and J lost 7, with 4 bases in between. The CDR3 loop is CASSLKNEQFF. Here the CDR3 DNA reads TGTGCCAGCAGTTTGAAGAATGAGCAGTTCTTC.

V usage is TRBV7-2 and J usage is TRBJ2-1, with TRBD2 identical over 10 bases. The J call is in doubt because the DNA end fits TRBJ2-7 better. The germline gives CDR1 SGHTA, CDR2 FQGNSA. The CDR3 has 15 residues. This CDR3 is CASRPPSGSTYEQYF. For the CDR3, the DNA is TGTGCCAGCAGGCCCCCTAGCGGGAGTACCTACGAGCAGTACTTC.

J is TRBJ2-5 and V is TRBV6-1; TRBD1 matches at 9 bases. V lost 0 bases and J lost 1; bases outside the gene matches: 3. The CDR3 covers 16 residues. The germline CDR1 and CDR2 sequences are MNHNS and SASEGT. CDR3 sequence reads: CASSEAQTGGQETQYF. The CDR3 bases are TGTGCCAGCAGTGAAGCCCAGACAGGGGGCCAAGAGACCCAGTACTTC.

The rearrangement links TRBV6-1 to TRBJ2-1; 14 bases map to TRBD2. Trimming at V came to 6 bases and at J to 10 bases, leaving 5 bases not matched to a gene. This CDR3 is 14 amino acids long. CDR1 and CDR2 (germline): MNHNS, SASEGT. CDR3 sequence reads: CASRGLAGGAEQFF. CDR3 coding DNA: TGTGCCAGCAGAGGACTAGCGGGAGGCGCGGAGCAGTTCTTC.

This clonotype was observed a single time. The CDR3: CASSPLRGGSYEQYF. DNA of the CDR3: TGTGCCAGCAGCCCCCTACGGGGGGGATCCTACGAGCAGTACTTC. This chain links TRBV7-2 with TRBJ2-1; TRBD2 matches 8 bases. Gene TRBJ2-7 matches the end of the DNA better, so the J call may be wrong. This CDR3 is built from 15 residues. In germline, CDR1 is SGHTA, CDR2 FQGNSA.